The sequence of this TCR beta chain was determined in a study of OX40 agonist ivuxolimab in advanced cancers. Regarding the study in general: The costimulatory receptor OX40 (CD134) was targeted by ivuxolimab, a fully human IgG2 agonistic monoclonal antibody. Partial responses were achieved by three dose-escalation patients, of whom one had hepatocellular carcinoma and two had cutaneous melanoma. Intravenous ivuxolimab was administered to patients every 2 weeks at six dose levels: 0.01, 0.1, 0.3, 1.5, 3 and 10 mg/kg. Of the approximately 54 patients in dose escalation, about 20 had hepatocellular carcinoma, roughly 15 had melanoma, 9 had renal cell carcinoma and 9 had head and neck cancer. The point of sequencing TCRbeta in the periphery was to test whether ivuxolimab changed TCR sequence diversity and drove clonal T-cell expansion. Prior anti-PD-1, anti-PD-L1 or anti-CTLA-4 therapy was permitted, and approximately 41% of dose-escalation patients had received checkpoint inhibitors. A male proportion of around 81% and a mean age of 60 years, ranging from roughly 23 to 79, were recorded for the dose-escalation cohort. The paper covers the monotherapy dose-escalation part of the phase I ivuxolimab trial, which included N ≈ 57 patients. The paper's findings and limits, for the study overall: The antigen specificity of the peripheral T cells that underwent clonal expansion was not determined. Low levels of normalized T-cell clonal expansion were also seen in some nonresponding patients. Partial responders in the 0.1-3.0 mg/kg groups had among the lowest normalized peripheral clonal expansion, especially among CD8+ T cells. After ivuxolimab, expanded clones were on average more numerous among CD8+ T cells than among CD4+ T cells. At doses of 0.1 to 3.0 mg/kg, clonal expansion of both CD4+ and CD8+ blood T cells was observed from baseline to week 6.

Worth noting for this clone: What antigen it recognizes has not been identified. Base quality data are lacking; no much larger clone is found one base away.

Including cysteine and phenylalanine, the CDR3 has 14 amino acids. Of the read, only the CDR3 DNA is kept; its 42 bases are in frame from base 1. Via the germline V gene (reference sequence), CDR1 is LNHDA and CDR2 SQIVND. Trimmed from V: 10 bases; trimmed from J: 0 bases; junction bases lacking a gene match: 7. For sequencing of the TCRbeta CDR3 region, genomic DNA was extracted from the sorted cells. The immunoSEQ Assay was used for sequencing of TCRbeta CDR3 regions. Drawn from immuneACCESS, this table holds only the in-frame rearrangements with V and J called that TCRdb kept. Clones are partly lost; checked studies trace under half to an unresolved V gene and leave the rest unexplained. This sample is represented by fewer than 75,000 clones; 87% of them were singletons. The ten most abundant clones make up 2.5% to 3% of the sample. Patients with autoimmune disease history or receiving systemic immunosuppression were excluded from the trial. Peripheral blood for TCR sequencing was collected from all dose cohorts at baseline, on cycle 4 day 1, and on cycle 7 day 1. Samples were obtained from an open-label, multicenter, first-in-human phase I dose-escalation trial of ivuxolimab. Adults with locally advanced or metastatic melanoma, renal cell carcinoma, hepatocellular carcinoma or head and neck squamous cell carcinoma were enrolled in the trial. Before TCR sequencing, CD4+ T cells and CD8+ T cells were sorted from peripheral blood as separate populations.

The rearrangement combines TRBV19 with TRBJ2-3; TRBD2 lines up with 7 middle nucleotides. This receptor was identified in an adult with an advanced solid tumor such as melanoma, head and neck, liver or kidney cancer. The input for sequencing was CD4+ or CD8+ T cells sorted from blood, taken in a trial of the OX40 agonist ivuxolimab. CDR3 protein: CATQRGVSTDTQYF. The sequenced DNA is TGTGCCACCCAGCGGGGCGTAAGCACAGATACGCAGTATTTT.